The clone carrying this T cell receptor (beta chain) has more than one count but fewer than ten. The sample comes from a study of blood T cell repertoires in COVID-19. About the research overall: Some COVID-19 samples were acute and others convalescent; all came from the United States, Italy and Spain.

Germline assignment: CDR1 MNHEY and CDR2 SVGAGI. Trimming pared 11 bases from V and 3 bases from J, leaving 16 bases between. The CDR3 is 13 amino acids. The assay was immunoSEQ multiplex PCR, and TCRdb's table has in-frame clones only and misses some. In the table there are about 39,000 clones, roughly 80% of which are singletons. This chain joins TRBV6-5 and TRBJ1-1; D possibly corresponds to TRBD1 (5 bases). The sample consisted of peripheral blood. This clonotype was sampled from a man between 60 and 75 years old in a cohort sampled during active COVID-19. The CDR3 sequence is CAFSFARDTEAFF. DNA for the CDR3: TGTGCCTTCTCCTTCGCCAGGGACACTGAAGCTTTCTTT.